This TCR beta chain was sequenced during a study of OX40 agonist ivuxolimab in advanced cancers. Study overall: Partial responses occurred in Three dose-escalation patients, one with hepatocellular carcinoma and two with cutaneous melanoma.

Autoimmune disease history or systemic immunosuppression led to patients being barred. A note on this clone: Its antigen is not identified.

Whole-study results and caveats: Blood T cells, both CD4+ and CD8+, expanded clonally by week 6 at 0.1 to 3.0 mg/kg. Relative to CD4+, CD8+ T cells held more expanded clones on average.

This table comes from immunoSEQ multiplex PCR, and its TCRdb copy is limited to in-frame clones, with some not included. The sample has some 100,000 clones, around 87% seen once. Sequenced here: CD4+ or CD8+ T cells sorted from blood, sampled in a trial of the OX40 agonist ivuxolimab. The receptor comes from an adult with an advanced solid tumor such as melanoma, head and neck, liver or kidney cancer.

CDR3 region: CASSEAGGFSTDTQYF. The CDR3 DNA follows: TGTGCCAGCAGTGAAGCGGGGGGATTTAGCACAGATACGCAGTATTTT. V is TRBV6-1 and J is TRBJ2-3, with a possible D match to TRBD2 (6 bases). Trimming shortened V by 0 bases and J by 0 bases, and 10 bases separated the two germline ends. Germline V gene sequence: CDR1 MNHNS, CDR2 SASEGT. This CDR3 region has 16 residues.